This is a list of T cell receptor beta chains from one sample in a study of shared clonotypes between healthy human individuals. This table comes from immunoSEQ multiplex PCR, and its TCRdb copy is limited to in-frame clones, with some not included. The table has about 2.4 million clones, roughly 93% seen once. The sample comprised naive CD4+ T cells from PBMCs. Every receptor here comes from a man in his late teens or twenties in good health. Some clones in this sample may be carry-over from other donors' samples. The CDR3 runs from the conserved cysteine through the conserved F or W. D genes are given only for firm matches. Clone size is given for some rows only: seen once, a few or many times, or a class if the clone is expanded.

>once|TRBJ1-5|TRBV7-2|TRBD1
CASSPTGLGQPQHF
TGTGCCAGCAGCCCGACAGGGTTGGGTCAGCCCCAGCATTTT
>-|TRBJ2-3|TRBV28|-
CASSLADGGTDTQYF
TGTGCCAGCAGTTTAGCAGACGGCGGCACAGATACGCAGTATTTT
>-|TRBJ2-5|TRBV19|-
CASGGGALGEETQYF
TGTGCCAGTGGGGGCGGCGCCTTGGGGGAAGAGACCCAGTACTTC
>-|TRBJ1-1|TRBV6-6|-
CASSDRSSSTEAFF
TGTGCCAGCAGTGACAGGTCATCGTCCACTGAAGCTTTCTTT
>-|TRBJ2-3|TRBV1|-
CTSSQDGIAGVVDTQYF
TGCACCAGCAGCCAAGACGGAATAGCGGGAGTTGTAGATACGCAGTATTTT
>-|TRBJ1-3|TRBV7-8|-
CASSFDRFSSGNTIYF
TGTGCCAGCAGCTTCGACAGGTTTAGCTCTGGAAACACCATATATTTT
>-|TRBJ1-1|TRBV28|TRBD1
CASSRQGAMNTEAFF
TGTGCCAGCAGTCGACAGGGGGCGATGAACACTGAAGCTTTCTTT
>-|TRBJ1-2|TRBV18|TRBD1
CASSPRTGGDYGYTF
TGTGCCAGCTCACCCAGGACAGGGGGCGACTATGGCTACACCTTC
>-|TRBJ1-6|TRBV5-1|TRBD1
CASSEGQGLSPLHF
TGCGCCAGCAGCGAGGGACAGGGGCTTTCACCCCTCCACTTT
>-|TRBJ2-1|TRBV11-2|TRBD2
CASSLDGGRGDEQFF
TGTGCCAGCAGCTTAGATGGCGGGAGAGGCGATGAGCAGTTCTTC
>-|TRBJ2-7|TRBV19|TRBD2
CASSVLAGGPYEQYF
TGTGCCAGTAGTGTGCTAGCGGGAGGGCCCTACGAGCAGTACTTC
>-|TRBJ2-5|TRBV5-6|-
CASSLGWVSETQYF
TGTGCCAGCAGCTTGGGGTGGGTTTCAGAGACCCAGTACTTC
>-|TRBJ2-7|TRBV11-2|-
CASSSTGNEQYF
TGTGCCAGCAGCTCCACAGGGAACGAGCAGTACTTC
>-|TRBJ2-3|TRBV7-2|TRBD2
CATRPGLAGDTQYF
TGTGCCACCAGACCGGGACTAGCGGGAGATACGCAGTATTTT
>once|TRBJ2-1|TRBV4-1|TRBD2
CASSRLAGVREQFF
TGCGCCAGCAGCCGACTAGCGGGAGTTCGTGAGCAGTTCTTC
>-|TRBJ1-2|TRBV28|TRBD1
CASSSGQGPGVDGYTF
TGTGCCAGCAGTTCCGGACAGGGCCCAGGAGTGGATGGCTACACCTTC
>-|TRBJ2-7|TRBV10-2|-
CASSGGRTIEQYF
TGCGCCAGCAGTGGTGGTAGAACGATCGAGCAGTACTTC
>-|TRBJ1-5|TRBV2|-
CASCLDSNQPQHF
TGTGCCAGCTGTCTGGATAGCAATCAGCCCCAGCATTTT
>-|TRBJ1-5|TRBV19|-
CASSILSGRQSNQPQHF
TGTGCCAGTAGTATTCTGTCGGGCAGACAGAGCAATCAGCCCCAGCATTTT
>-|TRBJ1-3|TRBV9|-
CASSVAPGPDGNTIYF
TGTGCCAGCAGCGTAGCCCCTGGGCCGGATGGAAACACCATATATTTT
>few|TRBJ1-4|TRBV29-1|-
CSAWARNEKLFF
TGCAGCGCCTGGGCAAGGAATGAAAAACTGTTTTTT
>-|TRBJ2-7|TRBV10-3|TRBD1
CAIRGQGANEQYF
TGTGCCATCAGGGGACAGGGGGCGAACGAGCAGTACTTC
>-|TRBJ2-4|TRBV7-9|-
CASSSSEGTLAKNIQYF
TGTGCCAGCAGCTCCTCCGAGGGGACTTTAGCCAAAAACATTCAGTACTTC
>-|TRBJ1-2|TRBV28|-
CGAIGNYGYTF
TGTGGGGCGATTGGTAACTATGGCTACACCTTC
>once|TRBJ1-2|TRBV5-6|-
CASRTGAFYGYTF
TGTGCCAGCAGAACGGGAGCTTTCTATGGCTACACCTTC
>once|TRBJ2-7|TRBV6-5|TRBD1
CASRRTGTGPYEQYF
TGTGCCAGCAGACGGACCGGGACAGGGCCCTACGAGCAGTACTTC
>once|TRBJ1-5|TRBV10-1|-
CASSECGRGPGGNQPQHF
TGCGCCAGCAGTGAGTGTGGAAGGGGCCCCGGGGGCAATCAGCCCCAGCATTTT
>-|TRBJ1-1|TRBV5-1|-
CASSSTMGDGAGDTEAFF
TGCGCCAGCAGCTCAACCATGGGGGACGGGGCCGGGGACACTGAAGCTTTCTTT
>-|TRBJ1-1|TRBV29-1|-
CSVGTLPGTEAFF
TGCAGCGTTGGTACCCTCCCGGGCACTGAAGCTTTCTTT
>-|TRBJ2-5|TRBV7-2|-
CASSFRGEETQYF
TGTGCCAGCAGCTTCCGGGGAGAGGAGACCCAGTACTTC
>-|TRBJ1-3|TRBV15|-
CATSRAQGRSGNTIYF
TGTGCCACCAGCAGAGCTCAGGGTCGGAGTGGAAACACCATATATTTT
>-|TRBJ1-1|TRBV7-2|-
CASSLGGHTEAFF
TGTGCCAGCAGCTTAGGGGGGCACACTGAAGCTTTCTTT
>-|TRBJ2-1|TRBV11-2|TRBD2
CASSPRTSGSRADEQFF
TGTGCCAGCAGCCCGAGGACTAGCGGGAGTAGGGCGGATGAGCAGTTCTTC
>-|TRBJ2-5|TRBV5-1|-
CASSSSGGGAETQYF
TGCGCCAGCAGCTCTTCAGGTGGGGGAGCTGAGACCCAGTACTTC
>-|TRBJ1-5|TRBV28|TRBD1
CASSNNRGGNQPQHF
TGTGCCAGCAGTAACAACAGGGGGGGGAACCAGCCCCAGCATTTT
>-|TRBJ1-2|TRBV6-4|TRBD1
CASSDSIGGFRGYTF
TGTGCCAGCAGTGACTCGATAGGGGGCTTCAGGGGCTACACCTTC
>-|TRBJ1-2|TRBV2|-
CASSLDSLGGYTF
TGTGCCAGCAGTTTAGACAGCTTGGGAGGCTACACCTTC
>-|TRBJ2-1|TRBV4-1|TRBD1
CASSQDGTGFFNEQFF
TGCGCCAGCAGCCAAGATGGGACAGGGTTTTTCAATGAGCAGTTCTTC
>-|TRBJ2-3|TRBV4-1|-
CASSRRRELADTQYF
TGCGCCAGCAGCCGACGGCGAGAGTTAGCAGATACGCAGTATTTT
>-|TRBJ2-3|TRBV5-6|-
CASRGAPTDTQYF
TGTGCCAGCAGGGGGGCGCCCACAGATACGCAGTATTTT
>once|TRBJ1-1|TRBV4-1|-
CASSQRGSEAFF
TGCGCCAGCAGCCAGCGGGGGTCTGAAGCTTTCTTT
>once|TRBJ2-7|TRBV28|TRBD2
CASNPVGVSGARHF
TGTGCCAGCAACCCCGTAGGGGTGAGCGGGGCTCGACACTTC
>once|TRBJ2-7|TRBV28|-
CASSPQSFGGRPYEQYF
TGTGCCAGCAGTCCCCAGAGTTTCGGCGGCCGACCCTACGAGCAGTACTTC
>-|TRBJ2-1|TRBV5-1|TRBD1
CASRPDRGPYNEQFF
TGCGCCAGCAGACCGGACAGGGGGCCCTACAATGAGCAGTTCTTC
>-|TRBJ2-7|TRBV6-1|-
CASSTGIPYEQYF
TGTGCCAGCAGTACCGGGATACCCTACGAGCAGTACTTC
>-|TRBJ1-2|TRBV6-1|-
CATADLLGRF
TGTGCCACCGCGGACCTCCTTGGTCGTTTC
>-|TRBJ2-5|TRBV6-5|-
CASSYIGQGQETQYF
TGTGCCAGCAGTTACATTGGGCAGGGACAAGAGACCCAGTACTTC
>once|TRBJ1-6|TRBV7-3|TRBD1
CASSLQGASNSPLHF
TGTGCCAGCAGCTTACAGGGGGCCTCGAATTCACCCCTCCACTTT
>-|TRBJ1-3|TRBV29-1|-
CSVAPTAGSDRNTIYF
TGCAGCGTCGCCCCCACGGCAGGGAGTGATAGAAACACCATATATTTT
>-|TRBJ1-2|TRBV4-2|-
CASSQDPLFRLGGYTF
TGTGCCAGCAGCCAAGACCCTCTTTTCAGACTGGGGGGCTACACCTTC
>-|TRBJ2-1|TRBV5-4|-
CASSRVGRTEYNEQFF
TGTGCCAGCAGCCGCGTGGGTCGGACAGAGTACAATGAGCAGTTCTTC